This TCR beta chain was obtained from a study of Graves' ophthalmopathy and Graves' hyperthyroidism. About the study: Pretreatment peripheral blood was obtained at initial diagnosis. Findings of the study overall: Blood was where most expanded thyroid clonotypes above 0.001 frequency also turned up. The model predicted progression of ophthalmopathy with a sensitivity of 70% to 71%, and its specificity was 72.22%.

Investigators amplified TCR beta CDR3 regions from RNA transcripts. After a first-round RT-PCR with HTBI primers, a second-round multiplex PCR was run. TCRdb reprocessed the multiplex PCR reads via MiXCR and lists one record per CDR3 protein. This sample carries 450,000 or so distinct CDR3 sequences, about 15% of them seen once, and the ten largest clones take around 9.8%. This clonotype was counted at least ten times. Its antigen is unknown. The diagnosis was founded upon clinical symptoms, serum thyroxine, TRAb, thyroid ultrasound and orbital computed tomography. CDR1 is DFQATT, CDR2 SNEGSKA, per germline (reference sequence). The ends were cut back, 0 bases at V and 5 bases at J, with 13 bases in the middle. This CDR3 is built from 14 residues.

The source material was blood. The clonotype originates from a young woman with Graves' ophthalmopathy. The gene calls are TRBV20-1 and TRBJ2-5; D is perhaps TRBD2 (6 bases). CDR3 sequence: CSARDIGGGETQYF. In DNA form, the CDR3 reads TGCAGTGCTAGAGATATTGGGGGAGGTGAGACCCAGTACTTC.